This T cell receptor (beta chain) was recovered during a study of shared clonotypes between healthy human individuals. For the study at large: Each donor contributed plates that comprised three CD4 naive, three CD4 memory, two CD8 naive and one CD8 memory. Study-wide results and caveats: The sole specimen, blood, was sampled, and tissue repertoires likely differ. The naive CD4 repertoires of several donors were compared, and around 4.9% of clonotypes were shared.

A note on this clone: Its specificity is not known.

This CDR3 region has 14 residues. Per germline, CDR1 LNHDA and CDR2 SQIVND (reference sequence). V gave up 5 bases and J gave up 3 bases; unmatched junction bases: 5. At the deep level, the assay was run. Assay used: immunoSEQ multiplex PCR; TCRdb lists only in-frame clones, some missing. The sample lists under 850,000 clones, approximately 72% occurring once. Source material: memory CD4+ T cells sorted from blood. Subset in this sample: CD45RA-negative fraction. This TCR derives from a woman aged 30 to 39 in good health. The gene calls are TRBV19 and TRBJ2-7; TRBD2 agrees at 9 bases. The CDR3 DNA reads as TGTGCCAGTAGTTCCCTAGCGGGGCTCTACGAGCAGTACTTC. Protein sequence: CASSSLAGLYEQYF.